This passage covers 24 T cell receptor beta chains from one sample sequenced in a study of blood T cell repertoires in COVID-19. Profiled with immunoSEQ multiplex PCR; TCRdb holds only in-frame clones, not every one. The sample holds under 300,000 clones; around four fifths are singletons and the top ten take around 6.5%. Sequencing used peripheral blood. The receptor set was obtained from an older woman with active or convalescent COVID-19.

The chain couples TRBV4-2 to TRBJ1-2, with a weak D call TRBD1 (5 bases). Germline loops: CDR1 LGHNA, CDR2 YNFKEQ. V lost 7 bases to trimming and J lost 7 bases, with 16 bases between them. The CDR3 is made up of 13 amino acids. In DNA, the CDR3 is TGTGCCAGCAACCCCCTGGGGGGGGGTGGCTACACCTTC. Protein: CASNPLGGGGYTF.

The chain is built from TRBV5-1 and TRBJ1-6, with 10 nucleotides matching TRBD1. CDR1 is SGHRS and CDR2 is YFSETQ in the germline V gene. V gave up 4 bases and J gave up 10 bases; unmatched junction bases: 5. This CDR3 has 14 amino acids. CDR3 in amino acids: CASSRDRGDSPLHF. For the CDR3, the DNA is TGCGCCAGCAGCCGGGACAGGGGAGACTCACCCCTCCACTTT.

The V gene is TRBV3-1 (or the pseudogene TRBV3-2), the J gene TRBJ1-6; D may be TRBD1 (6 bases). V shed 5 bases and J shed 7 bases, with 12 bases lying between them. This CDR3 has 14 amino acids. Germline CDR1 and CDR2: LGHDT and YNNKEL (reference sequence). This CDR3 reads CASSSTGLNSPLHF. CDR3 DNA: TGTGCCAGCAGCTCCACAGGGTTGAATTCACCCCTCCACTTT.

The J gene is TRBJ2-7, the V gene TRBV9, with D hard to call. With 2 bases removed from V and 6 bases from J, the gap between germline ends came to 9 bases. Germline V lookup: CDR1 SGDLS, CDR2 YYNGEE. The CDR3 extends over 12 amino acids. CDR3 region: CASSVQCREQYV. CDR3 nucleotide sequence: TGTGCCAGCAGCGTCCAGTGCCGCGAGCAGTACGTC.

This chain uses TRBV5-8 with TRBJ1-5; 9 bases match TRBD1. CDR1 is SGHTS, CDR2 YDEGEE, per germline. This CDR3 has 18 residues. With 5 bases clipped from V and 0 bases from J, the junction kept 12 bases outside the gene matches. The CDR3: CASRSGTGRPYSNQPQHF. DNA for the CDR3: TGTGCCAGCAGGTCCGGGACAGGGCGACCTTATAGCAATCAGCCCCAGCATTTT.

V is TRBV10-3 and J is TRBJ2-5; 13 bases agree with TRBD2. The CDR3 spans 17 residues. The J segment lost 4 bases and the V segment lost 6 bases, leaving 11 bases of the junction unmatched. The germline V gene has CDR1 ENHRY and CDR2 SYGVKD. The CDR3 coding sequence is TGTGCCATCAGATCGGGACTAGCGGGGAGTCTAGGAGAGACCCAGTACTTC. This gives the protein CAIRSGLAGSLGETQYF.

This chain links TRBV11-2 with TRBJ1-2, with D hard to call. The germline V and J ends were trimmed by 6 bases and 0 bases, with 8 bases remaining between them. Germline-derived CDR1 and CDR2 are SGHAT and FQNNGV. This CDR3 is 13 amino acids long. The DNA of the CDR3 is TGTGCCAGCAGTCCTAGCCCTAACTATGGCTACACCTTC. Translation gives CASSPSPNYGYTF.

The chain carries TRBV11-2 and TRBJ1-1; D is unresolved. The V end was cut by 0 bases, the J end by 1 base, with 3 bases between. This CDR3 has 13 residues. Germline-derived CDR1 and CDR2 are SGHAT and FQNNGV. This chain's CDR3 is CASSLERNTEAFF. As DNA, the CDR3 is TGTGCCAGCAGCTTAGAGCGGAACACTGAAGCTTTCTTT.

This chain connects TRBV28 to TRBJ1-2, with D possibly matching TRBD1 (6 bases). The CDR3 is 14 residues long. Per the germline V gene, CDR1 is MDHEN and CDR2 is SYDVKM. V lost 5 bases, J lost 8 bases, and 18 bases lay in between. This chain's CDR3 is CASSTPRGAGGYTF. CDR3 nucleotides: TGTGCCAGCAGTACGCCGCGGGGGGCGGGCGGCTACACCTTC.

The CDR3 coding sequence is TGTGCCAGCAGCGTACAGGGGGGAGCCAAAAACATTCAGTACTTC. Translating gives CASSVQGGAKNIQYF. This chain uses TRBV13 with TRBJ2-4; 8 bases agree with TRBD1. Losses at the gene ends were 5 bases for V and 0 bases for J; bases not matched to a gene: 3. The CDR3 sequence is 15 residues long. Per germline, CDR1 PRHDT and CDR2 FYEKMQ (reference sequence).

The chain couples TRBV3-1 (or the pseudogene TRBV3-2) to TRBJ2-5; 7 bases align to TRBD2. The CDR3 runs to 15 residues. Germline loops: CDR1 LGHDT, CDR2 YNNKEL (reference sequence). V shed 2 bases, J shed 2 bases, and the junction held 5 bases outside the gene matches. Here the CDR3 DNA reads TGTGCCAGCAGCCAAAGAGCGGGGAGACAAGAGACCCAGTACTTC. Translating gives CASSQRAGRQETQYF.

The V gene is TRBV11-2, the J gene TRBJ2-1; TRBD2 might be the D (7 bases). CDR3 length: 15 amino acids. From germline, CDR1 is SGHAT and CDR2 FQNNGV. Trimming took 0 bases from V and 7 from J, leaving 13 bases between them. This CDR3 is CASSLDGGPWNEQFF. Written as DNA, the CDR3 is TGTGCCAGCAGCTTAGACGGGGGGCCGTGGAATGAGCAGTTCTTC.

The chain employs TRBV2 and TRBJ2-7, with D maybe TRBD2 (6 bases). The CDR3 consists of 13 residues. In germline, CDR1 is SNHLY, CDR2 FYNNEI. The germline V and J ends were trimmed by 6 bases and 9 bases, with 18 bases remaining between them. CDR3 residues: CASSRGGVVGQYF. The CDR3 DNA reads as TGTGCCAGCAGCCGCGGAGGGGTAGTAGGGCAGTACTTC.

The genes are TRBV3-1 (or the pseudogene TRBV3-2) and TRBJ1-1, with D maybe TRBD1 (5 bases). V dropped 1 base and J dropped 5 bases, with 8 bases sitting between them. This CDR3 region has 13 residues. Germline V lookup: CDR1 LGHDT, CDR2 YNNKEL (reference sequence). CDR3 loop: CASSQVAGTEAFF. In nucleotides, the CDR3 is TGTGCCAGCAGCCAAGTGGCAGGGACTGAAGCTTTCTTT.

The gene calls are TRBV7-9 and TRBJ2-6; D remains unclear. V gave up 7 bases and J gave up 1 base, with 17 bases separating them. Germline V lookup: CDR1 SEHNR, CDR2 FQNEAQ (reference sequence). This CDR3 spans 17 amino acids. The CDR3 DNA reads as TGTGCCAGCACCCACCGCGGAGCTTTTTCTGGGGCCAACGTCCTGACTTTC. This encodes CASTHRGAFSGANVLTF.

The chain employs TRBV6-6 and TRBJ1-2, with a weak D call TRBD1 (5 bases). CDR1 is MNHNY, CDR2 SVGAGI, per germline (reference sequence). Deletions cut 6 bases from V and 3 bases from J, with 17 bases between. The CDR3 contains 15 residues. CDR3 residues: CASSLRVDSYYGYTF. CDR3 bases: TGTGCCAGCAGCCTTAGGGTAGACAGCTACTATGGCTACACCTTC.

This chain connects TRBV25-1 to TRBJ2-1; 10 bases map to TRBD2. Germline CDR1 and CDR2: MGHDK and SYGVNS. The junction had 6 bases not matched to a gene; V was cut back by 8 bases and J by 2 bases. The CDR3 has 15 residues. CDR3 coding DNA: TGTGCCAGCCACTCCGGGACTAGCGCCTACAATGAGCAGTTCTTC. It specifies CASHSGTSAYNEQFF.

CDR3 DNA: TGTGCCAGCAGCTTAGCTTCAACTACGGGACAGGGGGCTCGGGAGCAGTACGTC. Translated, it gives CASSLASTTGQGAREQYV. The rearrangement joins TRBV7-9 to TRBJ2-7, with TRBD1 identical over 12 bases. This CDR3 has 18 amino acids. J was trimmed by 7 bases and V by 0 bases; bases with no gene match: 13. Germline values: CDR1 SEHNR, CDR2 FQNEAQ (reference sequence).

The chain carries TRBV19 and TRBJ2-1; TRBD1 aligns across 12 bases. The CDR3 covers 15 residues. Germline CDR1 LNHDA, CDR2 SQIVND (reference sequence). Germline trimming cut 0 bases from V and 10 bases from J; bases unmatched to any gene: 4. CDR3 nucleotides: TGTGCCAGTAGTATAGAGGGACAGGGGGCGCGGGAGCAGTTCTTC. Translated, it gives CASSIEGQGAREQFF.

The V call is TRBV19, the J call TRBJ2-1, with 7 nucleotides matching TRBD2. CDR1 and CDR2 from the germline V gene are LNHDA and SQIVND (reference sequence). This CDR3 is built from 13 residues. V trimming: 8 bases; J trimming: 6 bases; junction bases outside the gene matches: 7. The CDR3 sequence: CASGDYIANEQFF. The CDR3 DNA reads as TGTGCCAGTGGGGACTATATCGCCAATGAGCAGTTCTTC.

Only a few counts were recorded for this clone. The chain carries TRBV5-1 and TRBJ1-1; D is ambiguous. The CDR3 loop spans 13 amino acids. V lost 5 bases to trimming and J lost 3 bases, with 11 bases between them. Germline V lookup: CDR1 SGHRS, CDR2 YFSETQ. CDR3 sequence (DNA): TGCGCCAGCAGTCTCAGGTGGGACACTGAAGCTTTCTTT. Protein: CASSLRWDTEAFF.

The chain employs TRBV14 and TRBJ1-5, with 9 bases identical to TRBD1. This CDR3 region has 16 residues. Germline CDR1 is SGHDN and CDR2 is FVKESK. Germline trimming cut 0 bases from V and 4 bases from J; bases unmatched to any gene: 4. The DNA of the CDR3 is TGTGCCAGCAGCCAAGATCAGGACAGGGGAAATCAGCCCCAGCATTTT. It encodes CASSQDQDRGNQPQHF.

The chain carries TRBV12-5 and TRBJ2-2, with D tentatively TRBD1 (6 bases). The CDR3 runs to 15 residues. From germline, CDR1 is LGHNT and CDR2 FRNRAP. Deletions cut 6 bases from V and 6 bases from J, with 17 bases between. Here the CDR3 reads CASGGDIPMAGELFF. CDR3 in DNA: TGTGCTAGTGGGGGGGACATACCGATGGCCGGGGAGCTGTTTTTT. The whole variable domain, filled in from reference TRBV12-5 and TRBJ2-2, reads DARVTQTPRHKVTEMGQEVTMRCQPILGHNTVFWYRQTMMQGLELLAYFRNRAPLDDSGMPKDRFSAEMPDATLATLKIQPSEPRDSAVYFCASGGDIPMAGELFFGEGSRLTVL.

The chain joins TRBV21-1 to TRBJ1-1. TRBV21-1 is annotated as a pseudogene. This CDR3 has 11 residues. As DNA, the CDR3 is TGTGCCAGGGTGGGGAGTACTGAAGCTTTCTTT. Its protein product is CARVGSTEAFF.